What follows are 18 T cell receptor beta chains derived from one specimen sequenced in a study of blood T cell repertoires in COVID-19. The protocol was immunoSEQ multiplex PCR, while the TCRdb copy is restricted to in-frame clones and leaves out a portion. The sample carries some 64,000 clones, 88% recorded once. Sample: peripheral blood. The receptor set was obtained from a man between 45 and 60 years old with active COVID-19.

By sample share, this clone is medium-sized (0.01 to 0.1%). The rearrangement links TRBV12-3 or TRBV12-4 to TRBJ1-5; D is ambiguous. The CDR3 length is 13 residues. V lost 6 bases, J lost 6 bases, and 12 bases lay in between. CDR3 DNA: TGTGCCAGCAGAGAGGATGAAGGTCAGCCCCAGCATTTT. It is translated as CASREDEGQPQHF.

The chain recombines TRBV19 with TRBJ2-3, with TRBD2 identical over 7 bases. The CDR3 has 17 residues. Germline V gene sequence: CDR1 LNHDA, CDR2 SQIVND (reference sequence). The J segment lost 2 bases and the V segment lost 6 bases, leaving 14 bases of the junction unmatched. The CDR3 bases are TGTGCCAGTAGCCCCAGAAAGACTAGCAGGAACACAGATACGCAGTATTTT. The encoded protein is CASSPRKTSRNTDTQYF.

This clone was detected once. The V call is TRBV5-4, the J call TRBJ2-3, with TRBD2 matching 8 bases. The CDR3 extends over 15 amino acids. Germline V gene data show CDR1 as SGHNT and CDR2 as YYREEE (reference sequence). Unmatched junction bases numbered 9, after V lost 3 bases and J lost 6 bases. CDR3 DNA sequence: TGTGCCAGCAGCTGGGGCGGGACTAGTAAGGATACGCAGTATTTT. Protein product: CASSWGGTSKDTQYF.

As regards this clone: At the DNA level, this CDR3 is encoded by other sequences in the same sample as well. This chain connects TRBV7-2 to TRBJ1-1; 8 positions match TRBD1. The germline V gene has CDR1 SGHTA and CDR2 FQGNSA. Trimming cost V 3 bases and J 0 bases; bases outside gene matches: 0. The CDR3 runs to 14 residues. The CDR3 DNA is TGTGCCAGCAGCTTGGGACAGGTGAACACTGAAGCTTTCTTT. Amino acids: CASSLGQVNTEAFF. Variable domain in full (rest from reference TRBV7-2 and TRBJ1-1): GAGVSQSPSNKVTEKGKDVELRCDPISGHTALYWYRQSLGQGLEFLIYFQGNSAPDKSGLPSDRFSAERTGGSVSTLTIQRTQQEDSAVYLCASSLGQVNTEAFFGQGTRLTVV.

The V gene is TRBV6-4, the J gene TRBJ1-6; D is ambiguous. Germline-derived CDR1 and CDR2 are MRHNA and SNTAGT. Trimming pared 4 bases from V and 0 bases from J, leaving 13 bases between. The CDR3 length is 17 residues. The CDR3 region has the DNA TGTGCCAGCAGTGTCAATCCCACGAGCTCCTATAATTCACCCCTCCACTTT. This codes for CASSVNPTSSYNSPLHF.

V gene TRBV7-2 combines with J gene TRBJ1-2; D uncertain. The CDR3 spans 13 residues. The germline V gene has CDR1 SGHTA and CDR2 FQGNSA. The V end lost 4 bases, the J end lost 2 bases, and 8 bases lay between the germline ends. CDR3 DNA sequence: TGTGCCAGCAGCTCGGACTTAAACTATGGCTACACCTTC. The encoded protein is CASSSDLNYGYTF.

This clone appeared once. CDR3 residues: CASSRYTYEQYF. Written as DNA, the CDR3 is TGTGCCAGCAGTCGTTACACGTACGAGCAGTACTTC. This chain connects TRBV5-6 to TRBJ2-7, with D uncertain. Germline V gene data show CDR1 as SGHDT and CDR2 as YYEEEE. The CDR3 covers 12 residues. With 5 bases removed from V and 4 bases from J, the gap between germline ends came to 10 bases.

V is TRBV5-1 and J is TRBJ1-1; TRBD1 is a possible D gene (5 bases). Trimming removed 3 bases from V and 2 bases from J, with 8 bases in between. The CDR3 has 13 residues. The V gene's germline CDR1 is SGHRS and CDR2 YFSETQ. CDR3 in DNA: TGCGCCAGCAGCTGGACACCCAACACTGAAGCTTTCTTT. It yields the protein CASSWTPNTEAFF.

The chain links TRBV29-1 to TRBJ1-1; D is undetermined. This CDR3 has 12 residues. Germline V gene sequence: CDR1 SQVTM, CDR2 ANQGSEA. The ends were cut back, 8 bases at V and 3 bases at J, with 13 bases in the middle. Here the CDR3 DNA reads TGCAGCACGAGCGCCTCCGACACTGAAGCTTTCTTT. Translation: CSTSASDTEAFF.

The V and J genes are TRBV19 and TRBJ2-7; no definite D call. V lost 3 bases, J lost 2 bases, and 14 bases lay in between. The germline CDR1 and CDR2 sequences are LNHDA and SQIVND (reference sequence). The CDR3 spans 15 residues. The DNA of the CDR3 is TGTGCCAGTAGTATCGAACTAAGGCCGACCTACGAGCAGTACTTC. It encodes CASSIELRPTYEQYF.

V is TRBV5-1 and J is TRBJ2-7, with 7 bases aligning to TRBD1. The J segment lost 4 bases and the V segment lost 4 bases, leaving 5 bases of the junction unmatched. This CDR3 contains 13 residues. Per the germline V gene, CDR1 is SGHRS and CDR2 is YFSETQ. DNA for the CDR3: TGCGCCAGCAGCCCCGGGACAGTATACGAGCAGTACTTC. It specifies CASSPGTVYEQYF.

The J gene is TRBJ2-1, the V gene TRBV6-6; possible D gene TRBD2, 5 bases. Per the germline V gene, CDR1 is MNHNY and CDR2 is SVGAGI (reference sequence). V was cut by 4 bases and J by 8 bases, with 12 bases left in between. The CDR3 runs 13 residues. The CDR3 DNA reads TGTGCCAGCAGTTCAGCTAGCATACATGAGCAGTTCTTC. Protein: CASSSASIHEQFF.

This clone is a singleton in its sample. The identical CDR3 is also encoded by other nucleotide sequences in the sample. V usage is TRBV5-6 and J usage is TRBJ2-2; no clear D gene. V was cut by 1 base and J by 2 bases, with 3 bases left in between. Germline V CDR1 and CDR2: SGHDT, YYEEEE. The CDR3 runs to 13 residues. The CDR3 region has the DNA TGTGCCAGCAGCTTGCAAAACACCGGGGAGCTGTTTTTT. Its protein product is CASSLQNTGELFF.

This clone appeared a few times. The chain joins TRBV4-1 to TRBJ2-7; 11 positions match TRBD2. The germline CDR1 and CDR2 sequences are MGHRA and YSYEKL. Unmatched junction bases numbered 9, after V lost 3 bases and J lost 2 bases. The CDR3 sequence is 17 residues long. CDR3 in amino acids: CASSQSPSGGTPYEQYF. CDR3 DNA: TGCGCCAGCAGCCAGAGCCCTAGCGGGGGGACCCCCTACGAGCAGTACTTC.

J is TRBJ2-7 and V is TRBV2, with 9 bases aligning to TRBD1. The CDR3 runs 13 residues. The V segment lost 4 bases and the J segment 3 bases; nucleotides outside the gene matches: 1. CDR1 and CDR2 from the germline V gene are SNHLY and FYNNEI. CDR3 sequence reads: CASSVGQGYEQYF. CDR3 sequence (DNA): TGTGCCAGCAGTGTGGGACAGGGCTACGAGCAGTACTTC.

The V call is TRBV12-3 or TRBV12-4, the J call TRBJ1-4; a weak D match, TRBD1 (5 bases). The V and J ends lost 5 bases and 11 bases respectively, with 15 bases between them. CDR3 size: 13 residues. CDR3 sequence (DNA): TGTGCCAGCAGTCCTACGGGGGAAATTAAACTGTTTTTT. Its protein is CASSPTGEIKLFF.

The chain has TRBV6-6 and TRBJ2-4; TRBD1 agrees at 12 bases. CDR3 length: 17 residues. CDR1 MNHNY and CDR2 SVGAGI come from the germline V gene (reference sequence). V was pared by 5 bases and J by 3 bases, with 8 bases of the junction left unmatched. CDR3 protein: CASSPGQGASGKNIQYF. The CDR3, as DNA: TGTGCCAGCAGTCCGGGACAGGGGGCGTCGGGCAAAAACATTCAGTACTTC.

V and J are TRBV4-1 and TRBJ1-3; 8 bases agree with TRBD1. With V trimmed by 4 bases and J by 3 bases, 20 bases remained unmatched. Germline values: CDR1 MGHRA, CDR2 YSYEKL. This CDR3 contains 20 residues. CDR3 protein: CASSPTTFRTGISSGNTIYF. CDR3 in DNA: TGCGCCAGCAGCCCTACGACTTTCAGGACAGGGATTTCGAGTGGAAACACCATATATTTT.